Shown below are 25 T cell receptor beta chains from a single sample sequenced in a study of cytomegalovirus exposure and HLA in healthy donors. PCR employed 60 Vbeta and 13 Jbeta primers. Method: immunoSEQ multiplex PCR; TCRdb's copy keeps in-frame clones and lacks some. Of 150,000 to 200,000 clones listed, around 84% are singletons. Sequenced: PBMCs. These receptors were obtained from a young man in good health and CMV-seronegative.

To note about this clone: A read error may account for a junction end that differs from germline. In DNA form, the CDR3 reads TGTTCCAGCAGCATGACAGGGGGCGGCGACGAGCAGTACTTC. As protein: CSSSMTGGGDEQYF. The J gene is TRBJ2-7, the V gene TRBV7-9, with 10 bases aligning to TRBD1. The length of the CDR3 is 14 residues. Germline V gene lookup returns CDR1 SEHNR and CDR2 FQNEAQ (reference sequence).

V gene TRBV9 combines with J gene TRBJ2-3, with 7 bases that match TRBD1. Germline values: CDR1 SGDLS, CDR2 YYNGEE. CDR3 length: 15 amino acids. The ends lost 3 bases at V and 2 bases at J; junction bases unmatched: 6. The CDR3 DNA sequence: TGTGCCAGCAGCGATGGGACAGTCGTCACAGATACGCAGTATTTT. The encoded protein is CASSDGTVVTDTQYF.

The chain carries TRBV28 and TRBJ1-2; D gene ambiguous. This CDR3 spans 12 amino acids. Germline CDR1 and CDR2: MDHEN and SYDVKM. Trimming removed 6 bases at V and 5 bases at J, with 10 bases between. As DNA, the CDR3 is TGTGCCAGCAGCAGAATATCTTATGGCTACACCTTC. Translation: CASSRISYGYTF.

The chain joins TRBV2 to TRBJ2-1; 9 bases align to TRBD1. Trimming cost V 3 bases and J 6 bases; bases outside gene matches: 0. The CDR3 length is 13 residues. Germline loops: CDR1 SNHLY, CDR2 FYNNEI. CDR3 amino acids: CASSETGGNEQFF. Written as DNA, the CDR3 is TGTGCCAGCAGTGAGACAGGGGGCAATGAGCAGTTCTTC.

V is TRBV2 and J is TRBJ1-5, with D perhaps matching TRBD1 (5 bases). This CDR3 comprises 17 residues. Germline CDR1 and CDR2: SNHLY and FYNNEI. V lost 6 bases, J lost 3 bases, and 21 bases lay in between. The CDR3 here is CASSSSWARDDNQPQHF. CDR3 nucleotides: TGTGCCAGCAGCTCAAGTTGGGCCAGGGATGACAATCAGCCCCAGCATTTT.

The table lists this clone with a count of one. J is TRBJ2-5 and V is TRBV5-4; D is undetermined. The germline CDR1 and CDR2 sequences are SGHNT and YYREEE (reference sequence). V was trimmed by 3 bases and J by 1 base, leaving 7 bases between them. The CDR3 has 13 amino acids. CDR3 loop: CASSSYSQETQYF. Written as DNA, the CDR3 is TGTGCCAGCAGCTCCTACAGCCAAGAGACCCAGTACTTC.

The chain is built from TRBV19 and TRBJ2-7; 9 nucleotides align to TRBD1. There are 14 residues in the CDR3. Germline lookup yields CDR1 LNHDA and CDR2 SQIVND (reference sequence). J was trimmed by 5 bases and V by 5 bases; bases with no gene match: 7. CDR3 nucleotides: TGTGCCAGTAGTGTCACAGGGGGCCTCGACGAGCAGTACTTC. As protein: CASSVTGGLDEQYF.

The CDR3 spells CASSDIGGGRASAKFF. CDR3 DNA sequence: TGTGCCAGCAGCGACATAGGGGGGGGCAGGGCCTCAGCAAAATTCTTC. V usage is TRBV7-6 and J usage is TRBJ2-1; TRBD2 might be the D (7 bases). The V gene lost 5 bases and the J gene lost 16 bases, with 30 bases spanning the gap. This CDR3 has 16 amino acids. The germline CDR1 and CDR2 sequences are SGHVS and FNYEAQ.

The DNA of the CDR3 is TGTGCCAGCTCCCTTTGGTCGGGGGGGGCTGAAGCTTTCTTT. Protein: CASSLWSGGAEAFF. J is TRBJ1-1 and V is TRBV18; the D gene is possibly TRBD1 (5 bases). CDR3 length equals 14 residues. The V end was cut by 6 bases, the J end by 6 bases, with 17 bases between. Germline V gene lookup returns CDR1 KGHSH and CDR2 LQKENI.

This chain connects TRBV6-5 to TRBJ1-6; a possible D gene is TRBD1 (5 bases). CDR1 is MNHEY and CDR2 is SVGAGI in the germline V gene. The CDR3 is 13 amino acids. V lost 6 bases and J 13 bases, leaving 16 bases between the germline ends. CDR3 DNA sequence: TGTGCCAGCAGGGGGGGGACCGGGGAGCCCCTCCACTTT. Its translation: CASRGGTGEPLHF.

V usage is TRBV7-2 and J usage is TRBJ2-7; no definite D call. V was cut by 6 bases and J by 2 bases, with 8 bases left in between. The CDR3 length is 12 residues. Germline V gives CDR1 SGHTA, CDR2 FQGNSA. DNA for the CDR3: TGTGCCAGCAGGGAGACCCCCTACGAGCAGTACTTC. Its protein is CASRETPYEQYF.

DNA for the CDR3: TGTGCCAGTAATCCCGGGACAGGACAAGAGACCCAGTACTTC. Translation gives CASNPGTGQETQYF. This chain joins TRBV19 and TRBJ2-5; TRBD1 matches at 8 bases. This CDR3 comprises 14 residues. V lost 7 bases to trimming and J lost 2 bases; unmatched junction nucleotides: 6. Per germline, CDR1 LNHDA and CDR2 SQIVND (reference sequence).

The chain is built from TRBV5-6 and TRBJ2-3; a possible D gene is TRBD1 (5 bases). Trimming took off 2 bases at V and 5 bases at J, with 9 bases between the two ends. Germline CDR1 reads SGHDT; CDR2 reads YYEEEE. The CDR3 contains 13 residues. The CDR3, as DNA: TGTGCCAGCAGCTTTCCAGGGAAAGATACGCAGTATTTT. Residues: CASSFPGKDTQYF.

This sequence joins TRBV5-4 and TRBJ2-3, with 12 bases matching TRBD1. This CDR3 comprises 16 residues. V gave up 4 bases and J gave up 4 bases; unmatched junction bases: 7. Germline assignment: CDR1 SGHNT and CDR2 YYREEE (reference sequence). CDR3 amino acids: CASSLDGTGGSDTQYF. The DNA for the CDR3 is TGTGCCAGCAGCCTGGACGGGACAGGGGGCTCAGATACGCAGTATTTT.

Only one count was recorded for this clone. The genes are TRBV28 and TRBJ2-4; 11 positions agree with TRBD2. CDR1 and CDR2 (germline): MDHEN, SYDVKM. Unmatched junction bases numbered 10, after V lost 6 bases and J lost 3 bases. This CDR3 has 17 amino acids. The chain's CDR3 is CASSRLAGGGGKNIQYF. The CDR3 DNA sequence: TGTGCCAGCAGCCGCCTAGCGGGGGGAGGGGGCAAAAACATTCAGTACTTC.

This clone was observed a handful of times. This chain joins TRBV6-5 and TRBJ2-5; TRBD1 aligns across 7 bases. CDR3 size: 14 residues. The V and J ends lost 5 bases and 2 bases, in that order; junction bases with no gene match: 5. CDR1 and CDR2 from the germline V gene are MNHEY and SVGAGI. The CDR3 is CASSKADRQETQYF. CDR3 coding DNA: TGTGCCAGCAGTAAAGCGGACAGGCAAGAGACCCAGTACTTC.

The chain joins TRBV25-1 to TRBJ1-1; TRBD1 agrees at 8 bases. The germline V gene has CDR1 MGHDK and CDR2 SYGVNS. There are 13 residues in the CDR3. V lost 5 bases and J lost 10; bases outside the gene matches: 9. The CDR3 here is CASSPGQGRIAFF. CDR3 nucleotides: TGTGCCAGCAGTCCCGGACAGGGACGGATAGCTTTCTTT.

On this clone: Other DNA sequences in this specimen translate into the identical CDR3. The chain combines TRBV9 with TRBJ2-7; 8 bases are a match to TRBD1. Germline lookup yields CDR1 SGDLS and CDR2 YYNGEE. Trimming at V came to 0 bases and at J to 4 bases, leaving 3 bases not matched to a gene. The CDR3 has 14 amino acids. DNA of the CDR3: TGTGCCAGCAGCGTAGGGCAGGGGGCTTACGAGCAGTACTTC. This sequence encodes CASSVGQGAYEQYF.

This rearrangement joins TRBV27 to TRBJ2-3; a weak D match, TRBD2 (5 bases). CDR3 size: 16 residues. Germline CDR1 reads MNHEY; CDR2 reads SMNVEV (reference sequence). Trimming cost V 2 bases and J 1 base, with 13 bases left between them. The DNA of the CDR3 is TGTGCCAGCAGTTTACGCTGGTTGGGAGGCACAGATACGCAGTATTTT. Its translation is CASSLRWLGGTDTQYF.

V usage is TRBV27 and J usage is TRBJ2-6, with a weak D call TRBD2 (6 bases). Germline V gene data show CDR1 as MNHEY and CDR2 as SMNVEV (reference sequence). The CDR3 is 17 residues long. Trimming shortened V by 6 bases and J by 4 bases, and 19 bases separated the two germline ends. Here the CDR3 DNA reads TGTGCCAGCAGCTCCTGGGCTCGGGGGTTCGGGGCCAACGTCCTGACTTTC. It codes for CASSSWARGFGANVLTF.

The gene calls are TRBV30 and TRBJ2-3; maybe TRBD1 (6 bases). Germline V gene data show CDR1 as GTSNPN and CDR2 as SVGIG (reference sequence). This CDR3 has 16 amino acids. V lost 0 bases and J 5 bases, leaving 18 bases between the germline ends. The CDR3 spells CAWSVRFRGVGDTQYF. Written as DNA, the CDR3 is TGTGCCTGGAGTGTACGATTCAGGGGAGTAGGAGATACGCAGTATTTT.

CDR3 protein: CASSIDWGGATGELFF. CDR3 DNA: TGTGCCAGTAGTATAGATTGGGGAGGTGCTACCGGGGAGCTGTTTTTT. The chain joins TRBV19 to TRBJ2-2, with D tentatively TRBD2 (6 bases). Germline CDR1 is LNHDA and CDR2 is SQIVND (reference sequence). The CDR3 is 16 residues long. The V and J ends lost 0 bases and 5 bases respectively, with 13 bases between them.

The V and J genes are TRBV5-1 and TRBJ2-7; D remains ambiguous. V was pared by 2 bases and J by 5 bases, with 11 bases between. The CDR3 is 13 residues long. Germline lookup yields CDR1 SGHRS and CDR2 YFSETQ. CDR3 residues: CASSFTSSDEQYF. For the CDR3, the DNA is TGCGCCAGCAGCTTTACCTCTTCGGACGAGCAGTACTTC.

The V call is TRBV27, the J call TRBJ1-1; D gene ambiguous. The germline V and J ends were trimmed by 3 bases and 1 base, with 6 bases remaining between them. The CDR3 contains 13 residues. In germline, CDR1 is MNHEY, CDR2 SMNVEV (reference sequence). The CDR3 protein is CASSFRENTEAFF. In DNA, the CDR3 is TGTGCCAGCAGTTTTAGAGAGAACACTGAAGCTTTCTTT.

There are a few counts of this clone. CDR3 sequence reads: CASSESQGWVAKNIQYF. As DNA, the CDR3 is TGTGCCAGCAGTGAGAGCCAGGGGTGGGTAGCCAAAAACATTCAGTACTTC. The chain carries TRBV2 and TRBJ2-4; D perhaps matches TRBD1 (6 bases). The germline V gene encodes CDR1 SNHLY and CDR2 FYNNEI. Trimming removed 3 bases from V and 0 bases from J, with 15 bases in between. The CDR3 has 17 residues.